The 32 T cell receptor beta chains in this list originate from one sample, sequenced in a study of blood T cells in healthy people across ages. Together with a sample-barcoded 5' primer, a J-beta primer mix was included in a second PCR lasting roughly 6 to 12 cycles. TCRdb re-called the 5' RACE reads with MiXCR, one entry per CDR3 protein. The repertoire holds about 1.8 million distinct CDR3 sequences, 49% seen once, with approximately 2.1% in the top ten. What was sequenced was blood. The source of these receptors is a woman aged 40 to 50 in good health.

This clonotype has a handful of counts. The DNA for the CDR3 is TGTGCCAGTAGTATTGGGCCGTCCTACGAGCAGTACTTC. This sequence encodes CASSIGPSYEQYF. The chain couples TRBV19 to TRBJ2-7; D is uncertain. The CDR3 length is 13 residues. CDR1 is LNHDA and CDR2 is SQIVND in the germline V gene (reference sequence). V dropped 3 bases and J dropped 1 base, with 7 bases sitting between them.

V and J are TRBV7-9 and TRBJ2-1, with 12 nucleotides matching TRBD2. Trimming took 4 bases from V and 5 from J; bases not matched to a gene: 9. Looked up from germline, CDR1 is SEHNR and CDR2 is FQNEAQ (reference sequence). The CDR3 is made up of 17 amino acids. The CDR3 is CASSSLAGGPQNNEQFF. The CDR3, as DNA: TGTGCCAGCAGCTCGCTAGCGGGGGGGCCCCAAAACAATGAGCAGTTCTTC.

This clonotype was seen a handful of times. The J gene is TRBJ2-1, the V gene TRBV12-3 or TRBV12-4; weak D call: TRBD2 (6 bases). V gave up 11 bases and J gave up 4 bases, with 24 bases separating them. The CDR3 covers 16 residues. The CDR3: CAAKGGPRASYNEQFF. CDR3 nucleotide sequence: TGTGCCGCGAAGGGAGGTCCGAGGGCCTCATACAATGAGCAGTTCTTC.

The CDR3 protein is CSASPTAYGQETQYF. DNA for the CDR3: TGCAGTGCTAGCCCGACAGCCTATGGTCAAGAGACCCAGTACTTC. The rearrangement uses TRBV20-1 and TRBJ2-5; possibly TRBD1 for D (5 bases). V gave up 3 bases and J gave up 2 bases, with 16 bases separating them. Germline V gives CDR1 DFQATT, CDR2 SNEGSKA (reference sequence). The CDR3 runs 15 residues.

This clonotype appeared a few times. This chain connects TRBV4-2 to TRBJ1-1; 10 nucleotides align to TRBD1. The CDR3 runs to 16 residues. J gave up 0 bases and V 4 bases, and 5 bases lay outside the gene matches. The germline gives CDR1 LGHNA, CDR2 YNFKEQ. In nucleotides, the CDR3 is TGTGCCAGCAGCCCGAAGACAGGGGGCCTGAACACTGAAGCTTTCTTT. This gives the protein CASSPKTGGLNTEAFF.

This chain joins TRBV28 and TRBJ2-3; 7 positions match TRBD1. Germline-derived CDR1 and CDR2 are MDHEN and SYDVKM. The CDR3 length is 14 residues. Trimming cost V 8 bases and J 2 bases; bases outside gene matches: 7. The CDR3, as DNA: TGTGCCAGCCAAAGACAGGGCGCCACAGATACGCAGTATTTT. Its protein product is CASQRQGATDTQYF.

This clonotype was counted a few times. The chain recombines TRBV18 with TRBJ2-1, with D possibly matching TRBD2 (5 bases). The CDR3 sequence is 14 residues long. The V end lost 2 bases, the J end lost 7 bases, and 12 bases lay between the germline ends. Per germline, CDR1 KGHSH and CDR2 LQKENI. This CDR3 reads CASSPSGSANEQFF. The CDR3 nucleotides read TGTGCCAGCTCACCAAGCGGATCGGCGAATGAGCAGTTCTTC. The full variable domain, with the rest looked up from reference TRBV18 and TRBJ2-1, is NAGVMQNPRHLVRRRGQEARLRCSPMKGHSHVYWYRQLPEEGLKFMVYLQKENIIDESGMPKERFSAEFPKEGPSILRIQQVVRGDSAAYFCASSPSGSANEQFFGPGTRLTVL.

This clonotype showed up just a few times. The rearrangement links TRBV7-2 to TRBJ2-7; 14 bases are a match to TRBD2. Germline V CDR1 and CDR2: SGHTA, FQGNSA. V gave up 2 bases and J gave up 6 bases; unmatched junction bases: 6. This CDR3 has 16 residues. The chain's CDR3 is CASSLRLAGGHSEQYF. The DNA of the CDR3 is TGTGCCAGCAGCTTAAGACTAGCGGGGGGGCATAGCGAGCAGTACTTC.

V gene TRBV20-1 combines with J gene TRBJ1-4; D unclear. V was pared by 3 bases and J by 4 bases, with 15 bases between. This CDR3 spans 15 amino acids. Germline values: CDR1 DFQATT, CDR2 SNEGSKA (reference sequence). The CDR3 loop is CSASTSRNLNEKLFF. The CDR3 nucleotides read TGCAGTGCTAGTACGAGCAGAAATCTTAATGAAAAACTGTTTTTT.

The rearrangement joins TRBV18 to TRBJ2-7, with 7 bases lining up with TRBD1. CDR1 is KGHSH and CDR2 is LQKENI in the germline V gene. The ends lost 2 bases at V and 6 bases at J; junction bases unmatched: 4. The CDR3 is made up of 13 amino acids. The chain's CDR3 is CASSPTGESEQYF. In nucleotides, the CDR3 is TGTGCCAGCTCACCAACAGGGGAGAGCGAGCAGTACTTC.

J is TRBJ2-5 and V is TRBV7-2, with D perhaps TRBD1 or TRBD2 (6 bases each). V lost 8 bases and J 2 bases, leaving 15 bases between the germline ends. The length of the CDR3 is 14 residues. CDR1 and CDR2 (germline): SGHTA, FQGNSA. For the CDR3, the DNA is TGTGCCAGCGCCCTGGGGGGCGGTCAAGAGACCCAGTACTTC. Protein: CASALGGGQETQYF.

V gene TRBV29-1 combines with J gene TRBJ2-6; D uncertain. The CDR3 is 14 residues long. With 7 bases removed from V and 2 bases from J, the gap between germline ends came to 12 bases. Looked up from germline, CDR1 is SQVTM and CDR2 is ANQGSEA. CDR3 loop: CSALIDTGANVLTF. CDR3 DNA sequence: TGCAGCGCTCTGATCGACACTGGGGCCAACGTCCTGACTTTC.

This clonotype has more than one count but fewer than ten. The CDR3 DNA follows: TGTGCCAGCAGTTACGATGCCAGGGGGCGAGAGGAGCAGTACTTC. This translates into CASSYDARGREEQYF. The rearrangement joins TRBV6-2 or TRBV6-3 to TRBJ2-7; 8 bases line up with TRBD1. Trimming cost V 2 bases and J 7 bases; bases outside gene matches: 10. This CDR3 comprises 15 residues. Germline loops: CDR1 MNHEY, CDR2 SVGEGT.

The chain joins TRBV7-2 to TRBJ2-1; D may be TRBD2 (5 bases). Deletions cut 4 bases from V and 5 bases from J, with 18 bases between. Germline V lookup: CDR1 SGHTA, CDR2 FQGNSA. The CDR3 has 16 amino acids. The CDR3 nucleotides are TGTGCCAGCAGCTCGCCCAGAGGGAAGTCGAACAATGAGCAGTTCTTC. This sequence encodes CASSSPRGKSNNEQFF.

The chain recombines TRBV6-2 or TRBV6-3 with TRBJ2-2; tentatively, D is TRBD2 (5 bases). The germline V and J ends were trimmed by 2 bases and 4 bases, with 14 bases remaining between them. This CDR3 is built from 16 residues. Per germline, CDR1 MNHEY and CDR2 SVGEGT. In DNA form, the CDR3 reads TGTGCCAGCAGTTACCCCAGAGGGTCGAGCACCGGGGAGCTGTTTTTT. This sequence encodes CASSYPRGSSTGELFF.

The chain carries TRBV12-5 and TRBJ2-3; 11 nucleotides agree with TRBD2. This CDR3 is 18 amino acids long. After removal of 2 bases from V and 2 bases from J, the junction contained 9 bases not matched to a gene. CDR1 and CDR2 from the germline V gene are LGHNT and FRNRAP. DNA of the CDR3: TGTGCTAGTGGTTTGTCCCGGACTAGCGGGCCTCTCACAGATACGCAGTATTTT. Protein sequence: CASGLSRTSGPLTDTQYF.

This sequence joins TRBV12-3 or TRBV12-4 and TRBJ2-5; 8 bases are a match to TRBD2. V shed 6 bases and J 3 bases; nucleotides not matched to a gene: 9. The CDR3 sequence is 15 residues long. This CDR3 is CASSLGRAGEETQYF. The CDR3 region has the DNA TGTGCCAGCAGCCTTGGACGAGCGGGAGAAGAGACCCAGTACTTC.

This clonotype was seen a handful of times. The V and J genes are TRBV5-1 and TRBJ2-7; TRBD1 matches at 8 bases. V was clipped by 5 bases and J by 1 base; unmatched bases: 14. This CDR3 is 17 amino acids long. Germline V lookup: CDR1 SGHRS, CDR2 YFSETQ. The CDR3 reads CASSSGTGREFSYEQYF. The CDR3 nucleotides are TGCGCCAGCAGTTCCGGGACAGGAAGAGAATTTTCCTACGAGCAGTACTTC.

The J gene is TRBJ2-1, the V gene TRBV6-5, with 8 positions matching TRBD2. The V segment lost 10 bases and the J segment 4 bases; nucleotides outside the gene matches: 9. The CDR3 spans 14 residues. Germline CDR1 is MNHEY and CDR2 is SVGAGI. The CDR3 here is CATQSRLAYNEQFF. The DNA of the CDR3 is TGTGCCACCCAGAGCCGACTAGCGTACAATGAGCAGTTCTTC.

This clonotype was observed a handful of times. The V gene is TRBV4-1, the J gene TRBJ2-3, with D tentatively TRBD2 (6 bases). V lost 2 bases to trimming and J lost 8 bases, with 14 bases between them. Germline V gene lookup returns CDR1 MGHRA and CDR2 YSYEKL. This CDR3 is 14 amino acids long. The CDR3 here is CASSQTGLPVTQYF. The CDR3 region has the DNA TGCGCCAGCAGCCAAACGGGACTCCCAGTTACGCAGTATTTT.

CDR3 in DNA: TGTGCCAGCAGCCCAATACAGGGCAGCAATCAGCCCCAGCATTTT. Translating it yields CASSPIQGSNQPQHF. The chain links TRBV4-2 to TRBJ1-5, with D possibly matching TRBD1 (6 bases). The V and J ends lost 4 bases and 1 base respectively, with 11 bases between them. CDR1 and CDR2 from the germline V gene are LGHNA and YNFKEQ. The CDR3 runs to 15 residues.

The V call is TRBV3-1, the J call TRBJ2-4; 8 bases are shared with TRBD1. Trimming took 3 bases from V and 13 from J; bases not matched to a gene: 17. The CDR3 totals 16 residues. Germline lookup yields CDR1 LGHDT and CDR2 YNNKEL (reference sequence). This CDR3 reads CASSHDPGTGLWEQYF. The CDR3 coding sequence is TGTGCCAGCAGCCATGACCCCGGGACAGGTCTTTGGGAGCAGTACTTC. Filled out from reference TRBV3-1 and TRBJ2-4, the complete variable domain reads DTAVSQTPKYLVTQMGNDKSIKCEQNLGHDTMYWYKQDSKKFLKIMFSYNNKELIINETVPNRFSPKSPDKAHLNLHINSLELGDSAVYFCASSHDPGTGLWEQYFGAGTRLSVL.

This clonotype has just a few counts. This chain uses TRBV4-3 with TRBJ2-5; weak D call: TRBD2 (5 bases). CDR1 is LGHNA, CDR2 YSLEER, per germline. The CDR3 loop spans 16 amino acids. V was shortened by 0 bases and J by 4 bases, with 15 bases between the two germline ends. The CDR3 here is CASSQDFLVGRETQYF. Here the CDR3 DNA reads TGCGCCAGCAGCCAAGATTTTCTAGTGGGGAGAGAGACCCAGTACTTC.

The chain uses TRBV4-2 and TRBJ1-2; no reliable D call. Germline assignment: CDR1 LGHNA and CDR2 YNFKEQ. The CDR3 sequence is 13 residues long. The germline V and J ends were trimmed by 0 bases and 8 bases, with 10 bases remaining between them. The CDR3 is CASSQDKALGYTF. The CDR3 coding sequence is TGTGCCAGCAGCCAAGATAAGGCTCTGGGCTACACCTTC.

This CDR3 reads CAIAEDQLQETQYF. CDR3 DNA sequence: TGTGCGATAGCGGAGGACCAACTTCAAGAGACCCAGTACTTC. The rearrangement joins TRBV28 to TRBJ2-5, with D possibly matching TRBD2 (6 bases). The germline gives CDR1 MDHEN, CDR2 SYDVKM. CDR3 size: 14 residues.

CDR3 loop: CASSYLTGGPKETQYF. The CDR3 DNA sequence: TGTGCCAGCAGTTACTTGACGGGGGGACCTAAAGAGACCCAGTACTTC. J is TRBJ2-5 and V is TRBV6-5; 7 bases are a match to TRBD2. V trimming: 1 base; J trimming: 3 bases; junction bases outside the gene matches: 8. The germline CDR1 and CDR2 sequences are MNHEY and SVGAGI. The CDR3 loop spans 16 amino acids.

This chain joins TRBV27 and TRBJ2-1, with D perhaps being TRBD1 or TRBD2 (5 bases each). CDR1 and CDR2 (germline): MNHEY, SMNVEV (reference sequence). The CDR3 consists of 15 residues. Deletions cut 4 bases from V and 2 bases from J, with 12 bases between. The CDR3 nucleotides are TGTGCCAGCAGTTGGAGGACAAATACCTACAATGAGCAGTTCTTC. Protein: CASSWRTNTYNEQFF.

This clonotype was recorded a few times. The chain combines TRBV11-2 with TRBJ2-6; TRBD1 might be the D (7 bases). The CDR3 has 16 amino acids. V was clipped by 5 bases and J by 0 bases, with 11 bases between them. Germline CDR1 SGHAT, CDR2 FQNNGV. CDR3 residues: CASSRGTASGANVLTF. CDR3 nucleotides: TGTGCCAGCAGCCGCGGGACAGCCTCTGGGGCCAACGTCCTGACTTTC.

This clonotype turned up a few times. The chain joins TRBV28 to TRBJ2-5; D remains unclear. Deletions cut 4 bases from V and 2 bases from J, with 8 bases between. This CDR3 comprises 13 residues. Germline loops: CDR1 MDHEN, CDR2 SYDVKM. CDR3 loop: CASSSTLQETQYF. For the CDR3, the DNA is TGTGCCAGCAGTTCCACGTTACAAGAGACCCAGTACTTC.

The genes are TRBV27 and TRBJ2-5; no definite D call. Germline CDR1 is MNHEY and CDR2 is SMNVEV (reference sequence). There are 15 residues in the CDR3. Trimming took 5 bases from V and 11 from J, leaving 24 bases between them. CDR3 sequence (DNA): TGTGCCAGCAGTCCGGACCCCATCCCTATGGATGAGCAGTACTTC. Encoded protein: CASSPDPIPMDEQYF.

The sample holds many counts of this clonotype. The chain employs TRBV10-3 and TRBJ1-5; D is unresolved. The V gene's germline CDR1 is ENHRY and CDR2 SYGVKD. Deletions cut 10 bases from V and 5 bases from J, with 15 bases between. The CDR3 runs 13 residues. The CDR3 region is CATSGMFDQPQHF. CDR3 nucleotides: TGTGCCACCTCGGGGATGTTTGATCAGCCCCAGCATTTT.

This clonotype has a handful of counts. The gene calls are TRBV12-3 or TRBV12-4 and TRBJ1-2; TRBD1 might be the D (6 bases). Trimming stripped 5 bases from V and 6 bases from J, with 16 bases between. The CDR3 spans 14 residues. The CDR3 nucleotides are TGTGCCAGCAGTCTCCAAGGGGGAGTGGATGGCTACACCTTC. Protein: CASSLQGGVDGYTF.